This TCR beta chain was recorded in a study of shared clonotypes between healthy human individuals. General study results and limits: Generation probabilities of non-shared clonotypes were lower (relative to those shared by all four donors).

The study ran the assay at deep level. Genomic DNA from each subset was divided evenly over several immunoSEQ plates. TCRdb's copy holds only in-frame clones and misses some; the assay was immunoSEQ multiplex PCR. Of around 200,000 clones in the sample, 60% to 75% were seen once. Trimming cost V 3 bases and J 1 base, with 16 bases left between them. CDR3 length equals 17 residues. CDR1 and CDR2 (germline): SGHDN, FVKESK. About this clone: What it binds is unknown.

The sample comprised memory CD4+ T cells sorted from blood. The subset: CD45RA-negative fraction. This chain links TRBV14 with TRBJ2-1, with D perhaps TRBD2 (5 bases). This sequence was found in a man aged 30-40 years in good health. The CDR3 here is CASSQSFGESSYNEQFF. For the CDR3, the DNA is TGTGCCAGCAGCCAGAGTTTCGGGGAGTCATCCTACAATGAGCAGTTCTTC. Full variable domain (outside the CDR3, taken from reference TRBV14 and TRBJ2-1): EAGVTQFPSHSVIEKGQTVTLRCDPISGHDNLYWYRRVMGKEIKFLLHFVKESKQDESGMPNNRFLAERTGGTYSTLKVQPAELEDSGVYFCASSQSFGESSYNEQFFGPGTRLTVL.